This T cell receptor (beta chain) was sequenced for a study of blood T cell repertoires in COVID-19. In the study's own analysis: Amplifying reference gene primers gave estimates of nucleated cell counts. The repertoire was sequenced with immunoSEQ multiplex PCR; TCRdb's copy has only in-frame clones and lacks some. That table supplies the V and J calls and clone size; D and trimming were determined from the DNA. Here the sample spans approximately 290,000 clones, approximately 90% being singletons. The germline CDR1 and CDR2 sequences are KGHSH and LQKENI. CDR3 length equals 15 residues. V was cut by 6 bases and J by 2 bases, with 14 bases left in between.

The sequence came from a man between 18 and 29 years old with active or convalescent COVID-19. J is TRBJ1-5 and V is TRBV18, with a weak D call TRBD1 (6 bases). Sequenced sample: peripheral blood. The CDR3 coding sequence is TGTGCCAGCTCCCTACTGGACAGCGGCAATCAGCCCCAGCATTTT. Residues: CASSLLDSGNQPQHF. Full variable domain (outside the CDR3, taken from reference TRBV18 and TRBJ1-5): NAGVMQNPRHLVRRRGQEARLRCSPMKGHSHVYWYRQLPEEGLKFMVYLQKENIIDESGMPKERFSAEFPKEGPSILRIQQVVRGDSAAYFCASSLLDSGNQPQHFGDGTRLSIL.